These 25 T cell receptor beta chains were sequenced from one sample in a study of blood T cell repertoires in COVID-19. The table came from immunoSEQ multiplex PCR; TCRdb's copy has only in-frame clones and leaves some out. The profile shows around 95,000 clones, about 85% of them singletons. Sequenced sample: peripheral blood. Receptor source: a man over 45 with active or convalescent COVID-19.

This clone was seen a few times. V gene TRBV12-3 or TRBV12-4 combines with J gene TRBJ1-2, with D unresolved. The CDR3 totals 11 residues. Trimming removed 5 bases from V and 1 base from J, with 2 bases in between. The CDR3 spells CASSLNYGYTF. The CDR3 DNA reads TGTGCCAGCAGTCTTAACTATGGCTACACCTTC.

This clone was seen only once. The chain links TRBV28 to TRBJ1-4, with D possibly matching TRBD1 (5 bases). CDR3 length: 15 amino acids. Trimming took 3 bases from V and 3 from J, leaving 11 bases between them. Germline assignment: CDR1 MDHEN and CDR2 SYDVKM. The CDR3 region is CASSLGGGANEKLFF. The CDR3 DNA reads TGTGCCAGCAGTTTGGGCGGGGGAGCTAATGAAAAACTGTTTTTT. The whole variable domain, filled in from reference TRBV28 and TRBJ1-4, reads DVKVTQSSRYLVKRTGEKVFLECVQDMDHENMFWYRQDPGLGLRLIYFSYDVKMKEKGDIPEGYSVSREKKERFSLILESASTNQTSMYLCASSLGGGANEKLFFGSGTQLSVL.

V and J are TRBV9 and TRBJ1-1; D possibly corresponds to TRBD1 (5 bases). Germline CDR1 reads SGDLS; CDR2 reads YYNGEE. V was pared by 0 bases and J by 5 bases, with 14 bases between. The CDR3 length is 15 residues. CDR3 coding DNA: TGTGCCAGCAGCGTAGAACCTCGGGGGAGGACTGAAGCTTTCTTT. Translating gives CASSVEPRGRTEAFF.

The V and J genes are TRBV15 and TRBJ2-5; D remains unclear. This CDR3 spans 14 amino acids. CDR1 is LNHNV and CDR2 is YYDKDF in the germline V gene (reference sequence). V was cut by 0 bases and J by 4 bases, with 9 bases left in between. The CDR3 spells CATSRDRRGETQYF. For the CDR3, the DNA is TGTGCCACCAGCAGAGATCGCCGCGGAGAGACCCAGTACTTC.

The chain is built from TRBV18 and TRBJ2-2; 10 bases are shared with TRBD2. This CDR3 spans 16 amino acids. Germline V gene sequence: CDR1 KGHSH, CDR2 LQKENI. J was trimmed by 6 bases and V by 1 base; bases with no gene match: 5. CDR3 residues: CASSPQSSGSSGELFF. CDR3 DNA: TGTGCCAGCTCACCACAGTCTAGCGGGAGTTCCGGGGAGCTGTTTTTT. Using reference TRBV18 and TRBJ2-2 for the parts outside the CDR3, the full variable domain is NAGVMQNPRHLVRRRGQEARLRCSPMKGHSHVYWYRQLPEEGLKFMVYLQKENIIDESGMPKERFSAEFPKEGPSILRIQQVVRGDSAAYFCASSPQSSGSSGELFFGEGSRLTVL.

The chain combines TRBV12-5 with TRBJ1-2; 7 positions match TRBD1. The CDR3 sequence is 14 residues long. CDR1 and CDR2 (germline): LGHNT, FRNRAP. Losses at the gene ends were 1 base for V and 6 bases for J; bases not matched to a gene: 5. The CDR3: CASGLAGQIHGYTF. As DNA, the CDR3 is TGTGCTAGTGGTTTGGCGGGACAGATCCATGGCTACACCTTC.

The rearrangement joins TRBV7-2 to TRBJ1-1; D remains ambiguous. The germline V gene encodes CDR1 SGHTA and CDR2 FQGNSA. The CDR3 extends over 14 amino acids. V was clipped by 1 base and J by 1 base, with 7 bases between them. The CDR3, as DNA: TGTGCCAGCAGCTTAGATTTCGGGAACACTGAAGCTTTCTTT. Residues: CASSLDFGNTEAFF. The whole variable domain, filled in from reference TRBV7-2 and TRBJ1-1, reads GAGVSQSPSNKVTEKGKDVELRCDPISGHTALYWYRQSLGQGLEFLIYFQGNSAPDKSGLPSDRFSAERTGGSVSTLTIQRTQQEDSAVYLCASSLDFGNTEAFFGQGTRLTVV.

This clone was found a few times. The V gene is TRBV6-6, the J gene TRBJ1-3; 8 positions agree with TRBD1. The germline gives CDR1 MNHNY, CDR2 SVGAGI (reference sequence). J lost 2 bases, V lost 6 bases, and 9 bases had no gene match. CDR3 length equals 16 residues. CDR3 residues: CASSTPDRGAGNTIYF. The CDR3 DNA is TGTGCCAGCAGCACCCCTGACAGGGGCGCTGGAAACACCATATATTTT.

This chain joins TRBV5-1 and TRBJ2-2; 9 bases fit TRBD2. The length of the CDR3 is 16 residues. Germline-derived CDR1 and CDR2 are SGHRS and YFSETQ. The ends lost 5 bases at V and 9 bases at J; junction bases unmatched: 14. As DNA, the CDR3 is TGCGCCAGCAGTTGGGCAGAAGGTAGCGGGAGCAGGGAGCTGTTTTTT. Translation: CASSWAEGSGSRELFF.

This sequence joins TRBV5-1 and TRBJ1-5; D might be TRBD1 (5 bases). Germline CDR1 is SGHRS and CDR2 is YFSETQ. With 7 bases removed from V and 4 bases from J, the gap between germline ends came to 24 bases. The CDR3 length is 17 residues. CDR3 bases: TGCGCCAGCTTCGGGGGTACCGGGCGGCAGGAAAATCAGCCCCAGCATTTT. Its translation: CASFGGTGRQENQPQHF.

The rearrangement joins TRBV18 to TRBJ1-4; 8 bases are a match to TRBD1. CDR1 is KGHSH and CDR2 is LQKENI in the germline V gene. V gave up 6 bases and J gave up 4 bases; unmatched junction bases: 7. The length of the CDR3 is 15 residues. This chain's CDR3 is CASSQGTGFNEKLFF. The CDR3 nucleotides read TGTGCCAGCTCTCAAGGGACAGGTTTTAATGAAAAACTGTTTTTT.

The chain has TRBV7-9 and TRBJ1-3; maybe TRBD1 (5 bases). V was cut by 3 bases and J by 0 bases, with 6 bases left in between. The germline V gene encodes CDR1 SEHNR and CDR2 FQNEAQ (reference sequence). The CDR3 sequence is 14 residues long. In DNA form, the CDR3 reads TGTGCCAGCAGCTTGACAGCCTCTGGAAACACCATATATTTT. Its translation is CASSLTASGNTIYF.

V usage is TRBV6-5 and J usage is TRBJ1-2; no clear D. The V gene's germline CDR1 is MNHEY and CDR2 SVGAGI. The CDR3 extends over 14 amino acids. The V end lost 0 bases, the J end lost 5 bases, and 10 bases lay between the germline ends. Here the CDR3 DNA reads TGTGCCAGCAGTTACTCTTATCCCGGGTATGGCTACACCTTC. Protein: CASSYSYPGYGYTF.

The chain is built from TRBV5-1 and TRBJ2-2; perhaps TRBD2 as D (5 bases). The V end lost 7 bases, the J end lost 7 bases, and 14 bases lay between the germline ends. The CDR3 contains 13 residues. Looked up from germline, CDR1 is SGHRS and CDR2 is YFSETQ. In DNA form, the CDR3 reads TGCGCCAGCGGGGAAGCGGAACTCGGGGAGCTGTTTTTT. The encoded protein is CASGEAELGELFF.

This chain uses TRBV13 with TRBJ1-4; D remains ambiguous. Germline loops: CDR1 PRHDT, CDR2 FYEKMQ (reference sequence). This CDR3 is built from 13 residues. V lost 5 bases and J lost 6, with 10 bases in between. The CDR3 sequence is CASSPRRDEKLFF. Here the CDR3 DNA reads TGTGCCAGCAGCCCCCGTCGTGATGAAAAACTGTTTTTT.

The chain combines TRBV18 with TRBJ1-2, with 7 bases aligning to TRBD1. Germline-derived CDR1 and CDR2 are KGHSH and LQKENI. The ends lost 5 bases at V and 2 bases at J; junction bases unmatched: 2. This CDR3 has 13 residues. The CDR3 region is CASSTGQNYGYTF. As DNA, the CDR3 is TGTGCCAGCTCAACGGGACAGAACTATGGCTACACCTTC. Looking up the rest from reference TRBV18 and TRBJ1-2 gives the full variable domain: NAGVMQNPRHLVRRRGQEARLRCSPMKGHSHVYWYRQLPEEGLKFMVYLQKENIIDESGMPKERFSAEFPKEGPSILRIQQVVRGDSAAYFCASSTGQNYGYTFGSGTRLTVV.

The rearrangement links TRBV28 to TRBJ1-2; D gene uncertain. The CDR3 is made up of 12 amino acids. In germline, CDR1 is MDHEN, CDR2 SYDVKM. The V end lost 4 bases, the J end lost 8 bases, and 11 bases lay between the germline ends. CDR3 protein: CASSSLFVGYTF. CDR3 DNA: TGTGCCAGCAGTTCGTTGTTCGTAGGCTACACCTTC.

The count of this clone is one. This chain joins TRBV7-2 and TRBJ2-5, with 8 bases identical to TRBD2. This CDR3 comprises 15 residues. V dropped 5 bases and J dropped 4; count of bases not matched to a gene: 9. CDR1 and CDR2 (germline): SGHTA, FQGNSA. The CDR3 loop reads CASSRRAGVPETQYF. For the CDR3, the DNA is TGTGCCAGCAGCCGGAGAGCGGGAGTCCCAGAGACCCAGTACTTC.

The J gene is TRBJ2-7, the V gene TRBV3-1 (or the pseudogene TRBV3-2); possibly TRBD2 for D (5 bases). This CDR3 contains 13 residues. Trimming took off 2 bases at V and 6 bases at J, with 11 bases between the two ends. Germline V gene sequence: CDR1 LGHDT, CDR2 YNNKEL (reference sequence). The chain's CDR3 is CASSQSPRGEQYF. DNA for the CDR3: TGTGCCAGCAGCCAATCGCCCCGGGGCGAGCAGTACTTC.

The J gene is TRBJ1-1, the V gene TRBV9, with D possibly TRBD1 on 5 matching bases. The germline V gene has CDR1 SGDLS and CDR2 YYNGEE. The V gene lost 4 bases and the J gene lost 4 bases, with 14 bases spanning the gap. The CDR3 covers 14 residues. For the CDR3, the DNA is TGTGCCAGCAGCTCCGGGGGTGGAGGCACTGAAGCTTTCTTT. Amino acid sequence: CASSSGGGGTEAFF.

This clone has more than one count but fewer than ten. The chain combines TRBV9 with TRBJ1-2, with 8 bases aligning to TRBD1. The CDR3 sequence is 14 residues long. The V segment lost 3 bases and the J segment 7 bases; nucleotides outside the gene matches: 8. Germline CDR1 reads SGDLS; CDR2 reads YYNGEE. The CDR3 DNA reads TGTGCCAGCAGCGAAATTGGGACAGGACGTGGCTACACCTTC. This translates into CASSEIGTGRGYTF.

The gene calls are TRBV19 and TRBJ2-1; 10 positions agree with TRBD2. Unmatched junction bases numbered 13, after V lost 9 bases and J lost 8 bases. The length of the CDR3 is 15 residues. The germline V gene encodes CDR1 LNHDA and CDR2 SQIVND (reference sequence). CDR3 sequence reads: CASRARLAGADEQFF. As DNA, the CDR3 is TGTGCCAGCCGCGCCCGGCTAGCGGGAGCGGATGAGCAGTTCTTC.

This chain connects TRBV7-6 to TRBJ1-4; a weak D match, TRBD1 (5 bases). V was trimmed by 3 bases and J by 5 bases, leaving 7 bases between them. CDR3 length equals 13 residues. Germline lookup yields CDR1 SGHVS and CDR2 FNYEAQ. The DNA of the CDR3 is TGTGCCAGCAGCTTGGGGCAAAATGAAAAACTGTTTTTT. Protein: CASSLGQNEKLFF.

The V and J genes are TRBV30 and TRBJ2-3; 11 bases fit TRBD2. Germline V gene sequence: CDR1 GTSNPN, CDR2 SVGIG (reference sequence). The CDR3 consists of 15 residues. V lost 2 bases and J lost 3; bases outside the gene matches: 4. CDR3 region: CAWSIIAGGTDTQYF. In DNA form, the CDR3 reads TGTGCCTGGAGTATCATAGCGGGAGGGACAGATACGCAGTATTTT. Full variable domain (outside the CDR3, taken from reference TRBV30 and TRBJ2-3): SQTIHQWPATLVQPVGSPLSLECTVEGTSNPNLYWYRQAAGRGLQLLFYSVGIGQISSEVPQNLSASRPQDRQFILSSKKLLLSDSGFYLCAWSIIAGGTDTQYFGPGTRLTVL.

This chain uses TRBV11-1 with TRBJ2-5; possible D gene TRBD1, 6 bases. Between the trimmed V and J ends, which lost 5 bases and 7 bases, there was a span of 20 bases. CDR3 length: 15 residues. From germline, CDR1 is SGHAT and CDR2 FQDESV (reference sequence). In DNA form, the CDR3 reads TGTGCCAGCAGCCTTCAACCGGACAGCCCGGGGACCCAGTACTTC. Encoded protein: CASSLQPDSPGTQYF.